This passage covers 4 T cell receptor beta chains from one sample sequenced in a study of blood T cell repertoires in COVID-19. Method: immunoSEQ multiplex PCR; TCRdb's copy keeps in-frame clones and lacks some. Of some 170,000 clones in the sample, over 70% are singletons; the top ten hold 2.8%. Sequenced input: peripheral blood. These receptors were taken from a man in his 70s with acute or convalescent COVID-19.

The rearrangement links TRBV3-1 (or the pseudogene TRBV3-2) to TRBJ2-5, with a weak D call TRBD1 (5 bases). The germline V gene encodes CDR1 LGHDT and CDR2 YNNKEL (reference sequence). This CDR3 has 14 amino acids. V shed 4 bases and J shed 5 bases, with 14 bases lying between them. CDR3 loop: CASSRVLGHETQYF. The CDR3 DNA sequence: TGTGCCAGCAGCCGCGTGTTAGGACATGAGACCCAGTACTTC.

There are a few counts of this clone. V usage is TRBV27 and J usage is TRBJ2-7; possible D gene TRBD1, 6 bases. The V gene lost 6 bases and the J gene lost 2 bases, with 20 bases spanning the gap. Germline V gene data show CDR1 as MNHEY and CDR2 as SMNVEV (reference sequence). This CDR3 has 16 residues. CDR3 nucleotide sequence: TGTGCCAGCAGGGGCCGAGGAACAGGGTCTACCTACGAGCAGTACTTC. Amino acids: CASRGRGTGSTYEQYF.

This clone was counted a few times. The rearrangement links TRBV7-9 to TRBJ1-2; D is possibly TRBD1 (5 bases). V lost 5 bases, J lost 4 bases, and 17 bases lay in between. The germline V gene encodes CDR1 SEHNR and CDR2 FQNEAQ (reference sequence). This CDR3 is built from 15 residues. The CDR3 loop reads CASSIRGGTVYGYTF. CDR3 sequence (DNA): TGTGCCAGCAGCATAAGGGGAGGGACGGTCTATGGCTACACCTTC.

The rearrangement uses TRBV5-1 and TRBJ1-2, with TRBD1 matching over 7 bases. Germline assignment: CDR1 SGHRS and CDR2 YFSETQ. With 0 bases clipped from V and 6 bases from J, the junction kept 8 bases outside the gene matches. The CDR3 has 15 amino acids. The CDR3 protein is CASSLDPTGADGYTF. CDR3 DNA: TGCGCCAGCAGCTTGGACCCAACAGGGGCGGATGGCTACACCTTC.